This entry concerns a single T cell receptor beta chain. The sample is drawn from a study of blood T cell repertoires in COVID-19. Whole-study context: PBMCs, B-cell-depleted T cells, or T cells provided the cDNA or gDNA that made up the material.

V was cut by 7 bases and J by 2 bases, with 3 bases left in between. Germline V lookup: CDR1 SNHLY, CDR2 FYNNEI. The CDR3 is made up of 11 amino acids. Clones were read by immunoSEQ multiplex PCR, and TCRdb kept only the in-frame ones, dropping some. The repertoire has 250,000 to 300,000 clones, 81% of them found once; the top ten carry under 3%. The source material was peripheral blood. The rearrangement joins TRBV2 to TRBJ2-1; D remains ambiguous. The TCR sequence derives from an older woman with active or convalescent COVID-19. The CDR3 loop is CASTAYNEQFF. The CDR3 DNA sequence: TGTGCCAGCACAGCCTACAATGAGCAGTTCTTC.